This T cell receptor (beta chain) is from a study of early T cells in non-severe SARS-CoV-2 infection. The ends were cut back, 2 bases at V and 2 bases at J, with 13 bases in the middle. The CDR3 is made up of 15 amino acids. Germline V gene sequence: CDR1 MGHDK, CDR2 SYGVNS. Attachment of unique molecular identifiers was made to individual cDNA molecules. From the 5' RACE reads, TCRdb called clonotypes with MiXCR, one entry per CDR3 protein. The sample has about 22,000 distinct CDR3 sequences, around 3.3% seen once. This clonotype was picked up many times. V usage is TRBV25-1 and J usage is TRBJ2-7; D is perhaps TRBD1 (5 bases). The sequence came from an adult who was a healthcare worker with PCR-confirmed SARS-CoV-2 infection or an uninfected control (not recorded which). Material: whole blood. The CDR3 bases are TGTGCCAGCAGTGAAGGGGCACAGACCCCCTACGAGCAGTACTTC. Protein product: CASSEGAQTPYEQYF.